The 8 T cell receptor beta chains below were found in one sample sequenced in a study of somatic mutations in cytotoxic T cells in rheumatoid arthritis. Repertoires were generated with immunoSEQ multiplex PCR, while TCRdb's copy carries only in-frame clones and drops some. Here the sample spans approximately 7,900 clones, more than 65% being singletons. Sequenced sample: CD8+ T cells sorted from blood. The receptors originated from an adult with rheumatoid arthritis.

The sample holds one count of this clone. The chain carries TRBV6-1 and TRBJ2-7; no clear D gene. Trimming pared 1 base from V and 2 bases from J, leaving 9 bases between. The CDR3 extends over 14 amino acids. Germline CDR1 and CDR2: MNHNS and SASEGT. The CDR3 DNA follows: TGTGCCAGCAGTGAAGGAGTCCTCACCTACGAGCAGTACTTC. Protein: CASSEGVLTYEQYF.

This clone has a single count. The rearrangement joins TRBV2 to TRBJ1-2, with 11 bases fitting TRBD1. With 6 bases clipped from V and 6 bases from J, the junction kept 6 bases outside the gene matches. The length of the CDR3 is 14 residues. CDR1 SNHLY and CDR2 FYNNEI come from the germline V gene. The CDR3 loop is CASRDRGPYHGYTF. The CDR3 coding sequence is TGTGCCAGCAGGGACAGGGGGCCATATCATGGCTACACCTTC.

V and J are TRBV7-9 and TRBJ2-5; either TRBD1 or TRBD2 may supply D (5 bases each). Trimming left V 2 bases short and J 0 bases short, with 7 bases between. CDR3 size: 14 residues. CDR1 is SEHNR and CDR2 is FQNEAQ in the germline V gene (reference sequence). The CDR3 bases are TGTGCCAGCAGCTTAAGGGACGACCAAGAGACCCAGTACTTC. Protein sequence: CASSLRDDQETQYF. Variable domain in full (rest from reference TRBV7-9 and TRBJ2-5): DTGVSQNPRHKITKRGQNVTFRCDPISEHNRLYWYRQTLGQGPEFLTYFQNEAQLEKSRLLSDRFSAERPKGSFSTLEIQRTEQGDSAMYLCASSLRDDQETQYFGPGTRLLVL.

The gene calls are TRBV13 and TRBJ2-3; D tentatively fits TRBD1 or TRBD2 (5 bases each). This CDR3 has 16 amino acids. The V end lost 0 bases, the J end lost 2 bases, and 12 bases lay between the germline ends. Germline CDR1 PRHDT, CDR2 FYEKMQ (reference sequence). CDR3 sequence: CASSLGGGGYTDTQYF. The DNA for the CDR3 is TGTGCCAGCAGCTTAGGGGGTGGGGGTTACACAGATACGCAGTATTTT.

J is TRBJ2-1 and V is TRBV7-9; TRBD1 matches at 7 bases. The V gene end was trimmed by 5 bases and the J gene end by 6 bases; junction bases not matched to a gene: 10. CDR1 and CDR2 from the germline V gene are SEHNR and FQNEAQ (reference sequence). This CDR3 spans 15 amino acids. CDR3 amino acids: CASSRSGQLINEQFF. The CDR3 coding sequence is TGTGCCAGCAGCCGTTCGGGACAGCTAATCAATGAGCAGTTCTTC.

This clone came up a few times. This sequence joins TRBV4-2 and TRBJ2-3; D call uncertain. With 1 base removed from V and 5 bases from J, the gap between germline ends came to 4 bases. Germline CDR1 is LGHNA and CDR2 is YNFKEQ. This CDR3 contains 12 residues. As DNA, the CDR3 is TGTGCCAGCAGCCAAGGCCTAGATACGCAGTATTTT. Translated: CASSQGLDTQYF.

The chain couples TRBV4-2 to TRBJ1-1; D unclear. Germline values: CDR1 LGHNA, CDR2 YNFKEQ. V was clipped by 2 bases and J by 4 bases, with 5 bases between them. This CDR3 is 12 amino acids long. The CDR3 region is CASSQSATEAFF. CDR3 in DNA: TGTGCCAGCAGCCAAAGCGCCACTGAAGCTTTCTTT.

This sequence joins TRBV11-2 and TRBJ1-1, with D maybe TRBD1 (6 bases). Per germline, CDR1 SGHAT and CDR2 FQNNGV. This CDR3 has 14 amino acids. Deletions cut 1 base from V and 5 bases from J, with 11 bases between. CDR3 loop: CASSLAGEGTEAFF. CDR3 in DNA: TGTGCCAGCAGCTTAGCAGGGGAGGGTACTGAAGCTTTCTTT.